Listed below are T cell receptor beta chains from one sample, sequenced in a study of cytomegalovirus exposure and HLA in healthy donors. Using immunoSEQ multiplex PCR, the repertoire was profiled, and TCRdb retains in-frame clones only, with some absent. The sample consists of about 280,000 clones, about 86% of them appearing once. The specimen sequenced was PBMCs. Receptor source: a woman aged 18-30 years in good health and CMV-seronegative. Both conserved end residues are part of each CDR3. A D gene is named only where the DNA matches it firmly. A clone size is listed for some rows: how often the clone was seen (once, few, many), or a class if it is expanded.

clone_size	d_call	v_call	j_call	cdr3_nt	cdr3_aa
few	TRBD2	TRBV7-7	TRBJ2-5	TGTGCCAGCAGCGCAGGGACTAGCGAACAAGAGACCCAGTACTTC	CASSAGTSEQETQYF
-	-	TRBV2	TRBJ2-7	TGTGCCAGCAAGGTTACAGAAACCTACGAGCAGTACTTC	CASKVTETYEQYF
-	-	TRBV29-1	TRBJ1-2	TGCAGCGTCCGGATGGGGGCCCTGCAGAACTATGGCTACACCTTC	CSVRMGALQNYGYTF
once	-	TRBV19	TRBJ1-5	TGTGCCAGCGAGAGGGTGCAAGGCAATCAGCCCCAGCATTTT	CASERVQGNQPQHF
-	-	TRBV7-2	TRBJ2-3	TGTGCCAGCAGCCCGCATCGGTTTGGCACAGATACGCAGTATTTT	CASSPHRFGTDTQYF
-	TRBD2	TRBV11-2	TRBJ2-1	TGTGCCAGCAGCTTGAGGGAGGGCCAAAATGAGCAGTTCTTC	CASSLREGQNEQFF
-	-	TRBV28	TRBJ2-1	TGTGCCAGCAGTGCCGACAGGGGAGGGGACAATGAGCAGTTCTTC	CASSADRGGDNEQFF
few	TRBD1	TRBV6-5	TRBJ1-5	TGTGCCAGCACTCTCGACAGGGGAGGTCAGCCCCAGCATTTT	CASTLDRGGQPQHF
-	-	TRBV5-6	TRBJ1-3	TGTGCCAGCAGCTTTATCACAGGCTCTGGAAACACCATATATTTT	CASSFITGSGNTIYF
-	TRBD1	TRBV9	TRBJ1-6	TGTGCCAGCAGCGACAGACGGACAGGAGATTCTTATAATTCACCCCTCCACTTT	CASSDRRTGDSYNSPLHF
-	-	TRBV5-1	TRBJ2-3	TGCGCCAGCAGCTGGGGCGGCAGGGCCAGCACAGATACGCAGTATTTT	CASSWGGRASTDTQYF
once	TRBD2	TRBV5-4	TRBJ2-1	TGTGCCAGCAGCCGGGACTACCCAAATGAGCAGTTCTTC	CASSRDYPNEQFF
-	-	TRBV5-1	TRBJ1-1	TGCGCCAGCAGCAGGACGGCCACGGGGACTGAAGCTTTCTTT	CASSRTATGTEAFF
-	TRBD1	TRBV6-6	TRBJ2-7	TGTGCCAGCAGGGACAGGGCTAGATTCCTGATCTACGAGCAGTACTTC	CASRDRARFLIYEQYF
-	TRBD1	TRBV9	TRBJ1-2	TGTGCCAGCAGCACCGCGGACAGGGGATATGGCTACACCTTC	CASSTADRGYGYTF
-	TRBD2	TRBV11-2	TRBJ2-5	TGTGCCAGCAGCTTTGCACTAGCGGGAGGGCCGAAGACCCAGTACTTC	CASSFALAGGPKTQYF
-	-	TRBV27	TRBJ2-1	TGTGCCAGCAGTTTCTATAGCGGAGTCTCCTACAATGAGCAGTTCTTC	CASSFYSGVSYNEQFF
-	-	TRBV19	TRBJ1-5	TGTGCCACTTCTCGGGACACCCGTCAGCTCCAGCATTTT	CATSRDTRQLQHF
-	-	TRBV4-1	TRBJ1-3	TGCGCCAGCAGCTCCCTCCGGCAGGCGGGCTACTCTGGAAACACCATATATTTT	CASSSLRQAGYSGNTIYF
-	TRBD1	TRBV6-1	TRBJ1-5	TGTGCCAGCAGTGATACTCCGGGACAGGGCCACCTTCCCCAGCATTTT	CASSDTPGQGHLPQHF
once	TRBD2	TRBV30	TRBJ2-1	TGTGCCTCGAGCGGGGGGGACAATGAGCAGTTCTTC	CASSGGDNEQFF
-	TRBD2	TRBV27	TRBJ2-1	TGTGCCAGCAGTTTCTACCGAAGACTAGCGGGGACCTACAATGAGCAGTTCTTC	CASSFYRRLAGTYNEQFF
-	TRBD1	TRBV28	TRBJ2-7	TGTGCCAGCGGGACAGGGTCCTACGAGCAGTACTTC	CASGTGSYEQYF
-	-	TRBV7-9	TRBJ1-2	TGTGCCAGCAGCTTAAGTCGGTATGGCTACACCTTC	CASSLSRYGYTF
-	TRBD1	TRBV30	TRBJ1-1	TGTGCCTGGACTTCCGGGACAGGTATCACTGAAGCTTTCTTT	CAWTSGTGITEAFF
-	-	TRBV2	TRBJ1-5	TGTGCCAGCAGTGACCGTAGAGGCAATCAGCCCCAGCATTTT	CASSDRRGNQPQHF
-	-	TRBV18	TRBJ2-6	TGTGCCAGCTCACTCCAACAGGTAACCTCTGGGGCCAACGTCCTGACTTTC	CASSLQQVTSGANVLTF
few	-	TRBV10-3	TRBJ1-5	TGTGCCATCAGTGAGTCTTCAGGGTCTCAGCCCCAGCATTTT	CAISESSGSQPQHF
-	TRBD1	TRBV15	TRBJ1-2	TGTGCCACCAGCAGAGGGACAGGGCTTCTACTAGATGGCTACACCTTC	CATSRGTGLLLDGYTF
-	TRBD1	TRBV19	TRBJ2-5	TGTGCCAGTAGTATAGTGGGGACAGGGGGAGAGACCCAGTACTTC	CASSIVGTGGETQYF
-	-	TRBV30	TRBJ1-3	TGTGCCTGGAGTCTCAGCGGGCCTGGAAACACCATATATTTT	CAWSLSGPGNTIYF
-	-	TRBV7-2	TRBJ1-2	TGTGCCAGCAGCTACCTAAGGACAGTGAACTATGGCTACACCTTC	CASSYLRTVNYGYTF
-	-	TRBV27	TRBJ1-1	TGTGCCAGCACCGGGGGCACTGAAGCTTTCTTT	CASTGGTEAFF
-	-	TRBV7-2	TRBJ1-1	TGTGCCAGTAGCTTAGTAGCAGGGTCCAACACTGAAGCTTTCTTT	CASSLVAGSNTEAFF
-	-	TRBV5-1	TRBJ2-1	TGCGCCAGCAGCTGGGGGCCCTTCTCCTACAATGAGCAGTTCTTC	CASSWGPFSYNEQFF
-	-	TRBV9	TRBJ1-5	TGTGCCAGCAGCGTGGGGGGAAGCAATCAGCCCCAGCATTTT	CASSVGGSNQPQHF
-	-	TRBV10-1	TRBJ1-4	TGCGCCAGCAGTCCGGCCGGGTCACAACTTGAAAAACTGTTTTTT	CASSPAGSQLEKLFF
few	TRBD1	TRBV27	TRBJ1-6	TGTGCCAGCAGGCTGACAGGGAGGCATTCACCCCTCCACTTT	CASRLTGRHSPLHF
-	-	TRBV6-1	TRBJ2-1	TGTGCCAGCAGTGAAGCCGTTACAGGGAACGAGCAGTTCTTC	CASSEAVTGNEQFF
-	-	TRBV11-3	TRBJ2-5	TGTGCCAGCAGCTTAATGTGGGGCCCGCAAGAGACCCAGTACTTC	CASSLMWGPQETQYF
few	-	TRBV5-1	TRBJ1-1	TGCGCCAGCAGCCCGAATACAGAAGAAGCTTTCTTT	CASSPNTEEAFF
-	TRBD1	TRBV6-4	TRBJ1-6	TGTGCCAGCAGTGACCAGGGGGGACGATCACCCCTCCACTTT	CASSDQGGRSPLHF
few	-	TRBV6-5	TRBJ2-7	TGTGCCAGCAGTTACTCGCGGGGCCACGAGCAGTACTTC	CASSYSRGHEQYF
-	-	TRBV5-1	TRBJ2-7	TGCGCCAGCAGCTGGGAGGCAGGCACCCAGTACTTC	CASSWEAGTQYF
-	TRBD1	TRBV5-6	TRBJ2-2	TGTGCCAGCAGCTTCTTAGGACAGGTCCTGGAGCTGTTTTTT	CASSFLGQVLELFF
-	TRBD1	TRBV6-5	TRBJ2-7	TGTGCCAGCATCTCGGACAGGACCTACGAGCAGTACTTC	CASISDRTYEQYF
-	-	TRBV6-4	TRBJ1-1	TGTGCCAGCAGTGAGACACTTACTAGCATGAACACTGAAGCTTTCTTT	CASSETLTSMNTEAFF
once	-	TRBV4-3	TRBJ1-3	TGCGCCAGCAGCCAAGATCTAGCGGGTAGCTCTGGAAACACCATATATTTT	CASSQDLAGSSGNTIYF
-	-	TRBV6-4	TRBJ1-1	TGTGCCTCCAGGGTGACGGAGAACACTGAAGCTTTCTTT	CASRVTENTEAFF
-	-	TRBV7-6	TRBJ2-7	TGTGCCAGCAGCCAAGAAAGAGTCTACGAGCAGTACTTC	CASSQERVYEQYF
few	-	TRBV25-1	TRBJ2-7	TGTGCCAGCAGTGCCTACTACGAGCAGTACTTC	CASSAYYEQYF